One sample yielded the 17 T cell receptor beta chains listed below, sequenced in a study of T cells in Graves' hyperthyroidism and ophthalmopathy. There were TCR beta CDR3 regions amplified from RNA transcripts. TCR CDR3 underwent first-round RT-PCR with the HTBI primer set. TCRdb reanalysed the multiplex PCR reads using MiXCR and keeps one entry per CDR3 protein. The top ten clones hold less than 35% of a sample with about 260,000 distinct CDR3 sequences, over 15% of them seen once. Sequencing used blood. All receptors come from a woman aged 18-35 years with Graves' ophthalmopathy.

As regards this clonotype: A single base separates this from a much larger clone, so it may be a read error. The conserved phenylalanine or tryptophan normally closing the CDR3 is absent here, so this likely arose from a read error. The genes are TRBV7-9 and TRBJ1-1; TRBD1 aligns across 11 bases. CDR3 length: 16 amino acids. CDR1 and CDR2 (germline): SEHNR, FQNEAQ (reference sequence). J was trimmed by 1 base and V by 5 bases; bases with no gene match: 6. The CDR3 DNA reads TGTGCCAGCAGCCCGGACAGGGGGCTCTGGAACACTGAAGCTTTCCTT. Residues: CASSPDRGLWNTEAFL.

This clonotype has a count of ten or more. DNA of the CDR3: TGTGCCAGCTCACCAGCAGGGGGACGCACTGAAGCTTTCTTT. As protein: CASSPAGGRTEAFF. This rearrangement joins TRBV18 to TRBJ1-1; 7 nucleotides line up with TRBD1. V was clipped by 2 bases and J by 4 bases; unmatched bases: 4. The CDR3 sequence is 14 residues long. CDR1 and CDR2 from the germline V gene are KGHSH and LQKENI.

This clonotype came up many times. The rearrangement joins TRBV19 to TRBJ1-5; D is perhaps TRBD1 (5 bases). The CDR3 extends over 15 amino acids. Germline lookup yields CDR1 LNHDA and CDR2 SQIVND (reference sequence). Trimming removed 2 bases at V and 4 bases at J, with 12 bases between. The CDR3 bases are TGTGCCAGTAGTATACAGGGAAAAGGGAATCAGCCCCAGCATTTT. Its protein product is CASSIQGKGNQPQHF.

The CDR3 DNA reads as TGTGCCAGCCCGCCGTCTAGCGGGAGGTATGAGCAGTTCTTC. Amino acids: CASPPSSGRYEQFF. The chain joins TRBV2 to TRBJ2-1, with 11 nucleotides matching TRBD2. The ends lost 8 bases at V and 8 bases at J; junction bases unmatched: 8. Germline V CDR1 and CDR2: SNHLY, FYNNEI. This CDR3 contains 14 residues.

This clonotype was seen at least ten times. This chain links TRBV4-3 with TRBJ2-7, with TRBD2 identical over 10 bases. V was clipped by 4 bases and J by 4 bases; unmatched bases: 4. Germline V lookup: CDR1 LGHNA, CDR2 YSLEER. The length of the CDR3 is 14 residues. The CDR3 loop is CASSPGLARYEQYF. DNA of the CDR3: TGCGCCAGCAGCCCGGGACTAGCGAGATACGAGCAGTACTTC.

To note about this clonotype: Since a much larger clone is just one base distant, this may be a read error. The genes are TRBV28 and TRBJ1-4; possible D gene TRBD1, 6 bases. V shed 5 bases and J shed 7 bases, with 20 bases lying between them. Per the germline V gene, CDR1 is MDHEN and CDR2 is SYDVKM. The CDR3 spans 16 residues. CDR3 amino acids: CASSADQGRGREKLFF. The DNA of the CDR3 is TGTGCCAGCAGTGCTGACCAGGGGCGCGGGCGTGAAAAACTGTTTTTT.

This clonotype was seen ten or more times. In nucleotides, the CDR3 is TGTGCCAGCAGCCAAGATCTGGGCAGCTACTATGGCTACACCTTC. It encodes CASSQDLGSYYGYTF. The chain employs TRBV3-1 and TRBJ1-2; D remains unclear. Between the trimmed V and J ends, which lost 0 bases and 3 bases, there was a span of 11 bases. This CDR3 region has 15 residues. The germline V gene has CDR1 LGHDT and CDR2 YNNKEL (reference sequence).

The chain recombines TRBV5-6 with TRBJ1-2; D not certain. CDR1 is SGHDT, CDR2 YYEEEE, per germline. The V gene lost 4 bases and the J gene lost 4 bases, with 14 bases spanning the gap. The CDR3 is 14 residues long. This CDR3 reads CASSLSDGPYGYTF. The CDR3 DNA reads as TGTGCCAGCAGCCTATCGGACGGACCCTATGGCTACACCTTC.

Points on this clonotype: One base away lies a much larger clone, so this may be a sequencing read error. The CDR3 DNA reads as TGTGCCAGCAGCCGACGGGGGAAGGCAGATACGCAGTATTTT. Its translation is CASSRRGKADTQYF. The chain links TRBV9 to TRBJ2-3; perhaps TRBD2 as D (6 bases). Germline loops: CDR1 SGDLS, CDR2 YYNGEE. The CDR3 spans 14 residues. The V end lost 4 bases, the J end lost 4 bases, and 13 bases lay between the germline ends.

This clonotype was picked up many times. This chain uses TRBV3-1 with TRBJ2-1; 9 bases agree with TRBD2. CDR1 and CDR2 from the germline V gene are LGHDT and YNNKEL (reference sequence). V trimming: 2 bases; J trimming: 4 bases; junction bases outside the gene matches: 6. CDR3 length equals 16 residues. The DNA for the CDR3 is TGTGCCAGCAGCCAATGGGCTAGCGGGGAATACAATGAGCAGTTCTTC. It codes for CASSQWASGEYNEQFF.

This clonotype turned up a few times. The chain uses TRBV5-4 and TRBJ1-6, with D possibly TRBD1 on 6 matching bases. In germline, CDR1 is SGHNT, CDR2 YYREEE (reference sequence). V was clipped by 0 bases and J by 7 bases, with 8 bases between them. The CDR3 totals 14 residues. CDR3 in amino acids: CASSLDRDNSPLHF. The CDR3 nucleotides read TGTGCCAGCAGCTTGGACAGGGACAATTCACCCCTCCACTTT. The full variable domain, with the rest looked up from reference TRBV5-4 and TRBJ1-6, is ETGVTQSPTHLIKTRGQQVTLRCSSQSGHNTVSWYQQALGQGPQFIFQYYREEENGRGNFPPRFSGLQFPNYSSELNVNALELDDSALYLCASSLDRDNSPLHFGNGTRLTVT.

This clonotype was found many times. V usage is TRBV20-1 and J usage is TRBJ2-3; D possibly corresponds to TRBD1 (7 bases). V lost 1 base, J lost 0 bases, and 17 bases lay in between. The CDR3 spans 17 residues. Germline CDR1 reads DFQATT; CDR2 reads SNEGSKA (reference sequence). Here the CDR3 DNA reads TGCAGTGCTAGAGGCGCCGCGGGACAGACTAGCACAGATACGCAGTATTTT. As protein: CSARGAAGQTSTDTQYF.

This clonotype was counted many times. CDR3 nucleotide sequence: TGTGCCACCAGCGGCGGGACTAGCCCTTCCTACGAGCAGTACTTC. Translating gives CATSGGTSPSYEQYF. The chain links TRBV15 to TRBJ2-7; 9 nucleotides agree with TRBD2. With 5 bases clipped from V and 1 base from J, the junction kept 6 bases outside the gene matches. The germline CDR1 and CDR2 sequences are LNHNV and YYDKDF (reference sequence). CDR3 length: 15 residues.

This clonotype turned up a few times. At one of its ends the junction is not consistent with the germline gene, which may arise from a read error. The gene calls are TRBV4-3 and TRBJ1-2; D call uncertain. The CDR3 length is 15 residues. Germline values: CDR1 LGHNA, CDR2 YSLEER. For the CDR3, the DNA is TGCGCCAGCAGCCAAGATGCCAGCTCTAACTATGGCCACACCTTC. Translation gives CASSQDASSNYGHTF.

This sequence joins TRBV19 and TRBJ2-3, with a tentative D call TRBD1 (6 bases). With 4 bases removed from V and 4 bases from J, the gap between germline ends came to 15 bases. CDR1 is LNHDA and CDR2 is SQIVND in the germline V gene (reference sequence). This CDR3 has 15 residues. The CDR3 region has the DNA TGTGCCAGTAGTAGAGAAACAGGGTTCGCAGATACGCAGTATTTT. As protein: CASSRETGFADTQYF.

This clonotype was detected many times. This chain connects TRBV5-1 to TRBJ1-4, with no clear D. Germline V lookup: CDR1 SGHRS, CDR2 YFSETQ. The germline V and J ends were trimmed by 1 base and 4 bases, with 5 bases remaining between them. The length of the CDR3 is 13 residues. CDR3: CASSLTFNEKLFF. CDR3 in DNA: TGCGCCAGCAGCTTGACCTTTAATGAAAAACTGTTTTTT.

This clonotype was detected many times. The chain combines TRBV7-6 with TRBJ2-7; weak D call: TRBD2 (5 bases). The length of the CDR3 is 13 residues. CDR1 and CDR2 from the germline V gene are SGHVS and FNYEAQ. The V end was cut by 2 bases, the J end by 4 bases, with 9 bases between. The CDR3 here is CASSLKEAYEQYF. For the CDR3, the DNA is TGTGCCAGCAGCTTAAAGGAGGCGTACGAGCAGTACTTC.